This T cell receptor (beta chain) was sequenced in a study of cytomegalovirus exposure and HLA in healthy donors (dated by TCRdb to 2016 to 2017). As for the study more broadly: An earlier analysis of some 600 of the donors reported approximately 300 Gb of sequence data and 95 million to 140 million unique TCR beta sequences obtained from around 170 million T cells. A separate validation cohort of 100 to 150 different subjects was used in addition to the roughly 640-subject first cohort. A later analysis re-analyzed previously published TCR beta repertoires from 650 to 800 donors and added high-resolution HLA genotyping to study TCR occurrence patterns. An earlier analysis of several hundred of the donors applied high-throughput TCR beta sequencing to assess whether each TCR beta V gene segment acted as functional or pseudogenic. Of the 300 to 450 genotyped donors, approximately 80% were placed in the genetic ancestry cluster associated with self-reported Caucasian donors. Genome-wide SNP genotypes for about 65% of the roughly 670 donors were used in a later genetic analysis, which treated that subset as a discovery cohort. Several DR-DQ haplotypes were treated as single units for association and clustering because of strong linkage in the cohort. The study profiled the T cell repertoires of hundreds of subjects by immunosequencing and related them to cytomegalovirus serostatus. Every repertoire in the discovery cohort had been generated on one and the same sequencing platform. The aim of the study was to test whether cataloging public T cell receptors could identify signatures of past pathogen exposure. The study combined high-throughput TCR immunosequencing, statistical association of individual TCRs with disease status, and machine learning to predict cytomegalovirus infection status. HLA typing covered class I and class II loci at four-digit resolution. Roughly 300 gigabases of sequencing data and around 85 million unique TCR sequences made up an early release that covered around 640 HLA-typed donors. On average, approximately 250,000 unique TCR beta nucleotide sequences were sequenced per donor among 300 to 500 genotyped donors of the cohort, with roughly 18% of those sequences being non-productive. Rather than using new phenotypic data, the later analysis identified candidate immune exposures from TCR beta sequences and from how often those sequences occurred across donors. Donor age, sex, ethnicity and CMV serostatus were compiled alongside the repertoire data. Typing coverage varied by locus: about 620-630 donors for A, B, C, DRB1 and DQB1; 500 to 550 for DQA1; more than 600 for DPA1; under 490 for DPB1.

Libraries were constructed by the immunoSEQ multiplex PCR assay. For the multiplex PCR, a mixture combining 60 forward primers for TCR Vbeta segments and 13 reverse primers for TCR Jbeta segments was used. A multiplex PCR assay on genomic DNA amplified the CDR3 region of rearranged TCR beta genes. The amplified TCR beta libraries were sequenced on the Illumina HiSeq System as 87-base-pair reads. The study's processing was this. A later analysis counted about 80 million unique TCR beta chains across the roughly 700 repertoires, and around 9.9 million of these chains were shared by at least two donors. Raw reads were error-corrected and collapsed into unique sequences by a nearest-neighbor algorithm in which closely related sequences were merged to remove PCR and sequencing errors. Alignment of CDR3 sequences to IMGT reference sequences was used to assign V, D and J gene segments. For a sequence to be retained, a match of at least six nucleotides was required to both a V gene segment and a J gene segment. A rearrangement counted as productive if the CDR3 had no stop codons and remained in frame with V and J, and every other rearrangement counted as non-productive. Following IMGT convention, CDR3 was defined as the stretch from the second conserved V-encoded cysteine to the conserved J-encoded phenylalanine. The earlier analysis of roughly 590 of the donors excluded sequences that lacked an unambiguous match to a single V gene segment. An earlier analysis of 587 of the donors classified V segments as functional when productive rearrangements were above 56.7% and as segregating when the standard deviation between donors was above 5%. A statistical classification framework was developed to diagnose cytomegalovirus status using the catalog of TCR beta chain sequences. V and J gene assignment, in a later analysis, came from comparing TCR nucleotide sequences with IMGT/GENE-DB human TR gene sequences. In a later analysis, CDR3 sequences and most-parsimonious VDJ recombination scenarios were assigned using the TCRdist pipeline. In a later analysis, each TCR beta chain was defined by its CDR3 amino acid sequence together with its V-gene family, and reads without a unique V-gene family were excluded. To address suspected cross-contamination and a sequencing artifact, a later analysis removed under 600 highly shared, low-generation-probability nucleotide sequences. A later analysis calculated a clonal expansion index for each public chain from normalized within-repertoire ranks of inferred template counts. A later analysis computed generation probabilities with a VDJ recombination model fitted to out-of-frame rearrangements, and checked the results against IGoR. A later analysis scored TCR-TCR, TCR-HLA and TCR-CMV co-occurrence with hypergeometric tests, applying a repertoire-size bias correction to TCR pairs. To estimate false discovery rates, a later analysis permuted the HLA or CMV assignments 20 times. In a later analysis, co-occurring TCRs were grouped with DBSCAN, and TCRdist sequence similarity was added when clustering was performed within HLA-allele-positive subsets. For co-occurrence clustering, repertoires with fewer than 30,000 or more than 120,000 public chains were excluded, along with five repertoires with anomalous nucleotide sharing. Held by TCRdb, this immuneACCESS table contains in-frame sequences only and omits some clones. Under half of the omission traces to an unresolved V gene where checked; the cause of the rest is unknown. From that table come the V and J calls and clone size; the DNA was used to work out D and trimming. A total of some 180,000 clones appear in this sample, about 81% of them only once. Jointly, the top ten make up more than 1.5% of the sample.

Overall study results and their limits: Across donors, most TCR sequences were observed very rarely, whereas some public TCRs were present in many individuals. The study listed 170 or so TCR beta chains as associated with cytomegalovirus. The classifier was reported to diagnose cytomegalovirus status with high specificity and sensitivity in both the original and validation cohorts. A further reported finding was that TCR beta sequences accurately predicted the HLA-A and HLA-B alleles for most subjects in the first cohort. In a later genetic analysis, fewer N-insertions in productive TCRs were reported among donors in an Asian-associated ancestry cluster than the roughly 700-donor mean. For the cohort, immune exposure information was limited to CMV serostatus. Compared with equally common non-associated chains, HLA-associated TCR beta chains in a later analysis were more clonally expanded and had lower generation probabilities. In a later genetic analysis, a missense DCLRE1C variant was associated with V-gene and J-gene trimming of TCR beta chains, and the association was replicated in an independent cohort. HLA typing was unavailable for some donors at each locus, so association tests used only the typed subset. In vitro tests confirmed that a few of the cytomegalovirus-associated TCR beta chains recognize cytomegalovirus antigens. Around 16 rarely observed V segments, including chromosome 9 orphons, were excluded from the earlier analysis of several hundred of the donors because counts were too low. A group of highly shared sequence variants was considered likely to be a technical artifact of the sequencing pipeline. In a later analysis, around 15,000 TCR beta sequences were associated with specific HLA alleles at a false discovery rate of 0.05. Roughly uniform sequencing depth across donors was assumed in presence/absence analyses, although this assumption may not hold. A later analysis found that TCR association rates varied across HLA loci, with DRB1 alleles showing the most associated TCRs and HLA-C alleles the fewest. Only TCR beta chains were sequenced in this cohort, and the absence of alpha or paired-chain data limited detectable features. Correlated functional status among segregating V segments might be attributable to linkage disequilibrium, but an unknown experimental factor could not be ruled out. In a later analysis, most CMV-associated TCR beta chains were found to appear HLA-restricted, with HLA associations seemingly driven largely by CMV exposure. In a later analysis, several top co-occurrence clusters were reported to appear linked to parvovirus B19, influenza, CMV and Epstein-Barr virus. In an earlier analysis of about 540 of the donors, most TCR beta V segments were observed in productive rearrangements about 87% or about 30% of the time, broadly matching IMGT annotations. Because the 87-base-pair reads could not distinguish some IMGT-functional V segments, including TRBV6-2 and TRBV6-3, those segments were excluded. When HLA alleles, especially DR and DQ, strongly co-occurred, TCR associations were difficult to assign to individual alleles. The authors suggested that the approach could potentially be generalized to other disease states and immunological phenotypes.

Via the germline V gene, CDR1 is KGHSH and CDR2 LQKENI. The germline ends are 29 bases apart after V is trimmed by 2 bases and J by 12 bases. There are 17 amino acids in the CDR3, from cysteine to phenylalanine inclusive. Only the CDR3 part of the read is kept: 51 bases, read in frame from the first base. The cohort comprised 670 or so healthy bone marrow donors. At the time of sampling, all cohort members were nominally healthy, though unrecorded immune exposures were likely present. The donor tested CMV seronegative and was one of the 352 seronegative cohort members. A peripheral blood sample was collected from each donor, and TCR beta sequencing was performed on peripheral blood mononuclear cells. Genomic DNA extraction from the blood cell samples was performed with the Qiagen DNeasy Blood Extraction Kit. Concerning this clone: Its antigen is not yet known. Base-call qualities are not available, and no considerably larger clone is one nucleotide away.

Sequencing input: PBMCs. Here the chain combines TRBV18 and TRBJ2-7; too little of a D gene remains to name it. The sequence was collected from a man aged 35 to 55 in good health and CMV-seronegative. CDR3 region: CASSPFPTGGNRSARYF. The nucleotide sequence is given as TGTGCCAGCTCACCATTCCCGACCGGTGGAAACAGAAGTGCGCGGTACTTC.